Listed below are T cell receptor beta chains from one sample, sequenced in a study of PD-1 blockade in classical Hodgkin lymphoma. Only in-frame clones appear in the TCRdb table, and some are missing; sequencing was by immunoSEQ multiplex PCR. The sample has tens of thousands of clones; over 75% are singletons. Sequenced material: peripheral blood mononuclear cells (PBMCs), taken before the fourth cycle of nivolumab. Source of these receptors: a human donor with classical Hodgkin lymphoma. Each CDR3 is given with its conserved first and last residue. Fields, in order: J gene, V gene, clone size, D gene, CDR3 DNA, CDR3 protein. A D gene is named only where the DNA matches it firmly. Clone size is not always given. Where it is, it says once, few, many or a class for expanded clones.

TRBJ2-6,TRBV30,.,.,TGTGCCTGGAGCTCTGGGGCCAACGTCCTGACTTTC,CAWSSGANVLTF
TRBJ2-5,TRBV18,.,.,TGTGCCAGCTCACCAAACTCGGACTGGGAGGTAGAGACCCAGTACTTC,CASSPNSDWEVETQYF
TRBJ1-4,TRBV7-9,.,TRBD1,TGTGCCAGCAGCTTTGGACAGGGTAACGAAAAACTGTTTTTT,CASSFGQGNEKLFF
TRBJ2-1,TRBV18,.,.,TGTGCCAGCTCACCACCTCAAAATGCTGAGCAGTTCTTC,CASSPPQNAEQFF
TRBJ1-5,TRBV6-5,few,.,TGTGCCAGCAGGAAAGGGGATCAGCCCCAGCATTTT,CASRKGDQPQHF
TRBJ1-2,TRBV19,.,.,TGTGCCAGTAGTTTTTATCCGGGAGACCACTATGGCTACACCTTC,CASSFYPGDHYGYTF
TRBJ2-7,TRBV6-5,once,.,TGTGCCAGCATGGGGCCAGGGGCGACCTACGAGCAGTACTTC,CASMGPGATYEQYF
TRBJ2-3,TRBV7-3,few,TRBD1,TGTGCCAGCAGCTTAGGAACAGGGGTCACAGATACGCAGTATTTT,CASSLGTGVTDTQYF
TRBJ2-1,TRBV6-6,once,TRBD1,TGTGCCAGCAGTTACCCCGGGACAGTCTCCAATGAGCAGTTCTTC,CASSYPGTVSNEQFF
TRBJ2-5,TRBV9,.,.,TGTGCCAGCAGCGCAGGTTGGACAGGGCGGGGGGAGACCCAGTACTTC,CASSAGWTGRGETQYF
TRBJ1-6,TRBV28,.,.,.,CASSTSAPLHF
TRBJ2-7,TRBV7-2,.,.,TGTGCCAGCAGCTTACCACAAACCTACGAGCAGTACTTC,CASSLPQTYEQYF
TRBJ2-3,TRBV27,.,TRBD1,TGTGCCAGCATCCCCGCCGGACAGGGGAGGAATGGTGCTACGCAGTATTTT,CASIPAGQGRNGATQYF
TRBJ2-1,TRBV6-4,.,TRBD2,TGTGCCAGCAGTGAGATGGGGGGGTGGTACAATGAGCAGTTCTTC,CASSEMGGWYNEQFF
TRBJ2-1,TRBV5-1,.,.,TGCGCCAGCAGCTTGGACAGGCCGTCCTACAATGAGCAGTTCTTC,CASSLDRPSYNEQFF
TRBJ1-1,TRBV6-6,.,TRBD1,TGTGCCAGCACGTTTACAGGGGGGGTGAACACTGAAGCTTTCTTT,CASTFTGGVNTEAFF
TRBJ2-1,TRBV2,.,.,TGTGCCAGCAGTTTTTGGGGGGCCTACAATGAGCAGTTCTTC,CASSFWGAYNEQFF
TRBJ1-5,TRBV5-6,few,.,TGTGCCAGCAGCATTTATCCCCAGCCCCAGCATTTT,CASSIYPQPQHF
TRBJ1-3,TRBV5-6,.,TRBD1,TGTGCCAGCAGTTCCCCCGGGACAGCCGGAAACACCATATATTTT,CASSSPGTAGNTIYF
TRBJ2-1,TRBV7-3,.,.,TGTGCCAGCAGCTTAAGTGGGAGCTCCTACAATGAGCAGTTCTTC,CASSLSGSSYNEQFF
TRBJ2-3,TRBV4-2,.,TRBD1,TGTGCCAGCAGCCCACAGGGGAGCACAGATACGCAGTATTTT,CASSPQGSTDTQYF
TRBJ1-5,TRBV30,.,TRBD1,TGTGCAGAGGGGGCAGATAGCAATCAGCCCCAGCATTTT,CAEGADSNQPQHF
TRBJ1-2,TRBV5-1,.,.,TGCGCCAGCAGCTTGGTCGAAGGGGGGAACTATGGCTACACCTTC,CASSLVEGGNYGYTF
TRBJ1-4,TRBV9,.,.,TGTGCCAGCAGCCCAACAGGGACAACTAATGAAAAACTGTTTTTT,CASSPTGTTNEKLFF
TRBJ1-1,TRBV5-6,.,.,TGTGCCAGCAGCTTGGGGCCTGAAGCTTTCTTT,CASSLGPEAFF
TRBJ1-4,TRBV19,.,.,TGTGCCAGTAGTTCGGACAGAAACGATGAAAAACTGTTTTTT,CASSSDRNDEKLFF
TRBJ2-7,TRBV6-6,.,.,TGTGCCAGCAGTCAAGGGGCCGTCGGTTCCTACGAGCAGTACTTC,CASSQGAVGSYEQYF
TRBJ2-5,TRBV19,.,.,TGTGCCAGTAGTATTGGACTATTGAAGACCCAGTACTTC,CASSIGLLKTQYF
TRBJ1-6,TRBV10-3,once,.,TGTGCCATCAGTGACTCCAGCTCCTATAATTCACCCCTCCACTTT,CAISDSSSYNSPLHF
TRBJ1-4,TRBV9,.,.,TGTGCCAGCAGCGTAGCGGATACAGGGAGTAATGAAAAACTGTTTTTT,CASSVADTGSNEKLFF
TRBJ2-7,TRBV7-2,.,TRBD2,TGTGCCAGCAGCCGACTAGCGGGGGGTGGGGAGCAGTACTTC,CASSRLAGGGEQYF
TRBJ1-4,TRBV6-1,.,TRBD1,TGTGCCAGCAGTTCCGGGACAGGGGTTGAAAAACTGTTTTTT,CASSSGTGVEKLFF
TRBJ2-6,TRBV7-9,.,.,TGTGCCAGCACCAAGTCTGGGGCCAACGTCCTGACTTTC,CASTKSGANVLTF
TRBJ2-1,TRBV29-1,few,.,TGCAGCGTTGACAAGAACTCCTACAATGAGCAGTTCTTC,CSVDKNSYNEQFF
TRBJ2-5,TRBV29-1,.,TRBD1,TGCAGCGTTGCGGGACAGGGTAAAGAGACCCAGTACTTC,CSVAGQGKETQYF
TRBJ2-7,TRBV30,once,.,TGTGCCTGGAGTGCAGCGCAGGGCCACGAGCAGTACTTC,CAWSAAQGHEQYF
TRBJ2-2,TRBV5-4,.,TRBD2,TGTGCCAGCACCTCAGGCGGGGGATCCACCGGGGAGCTGTTTTTT,CASTSGGGSTGELFF
TRBJ1-1,TRBV18,.,TRBD1,TGTGCCAGCTCACCGAACAGGGGAGGGGACACTGAAGCTTTCTTT,CASSPNRGGDTEAFF
TRBJ1-5,TRBV2,.,.,TGTGCCAGCACCCTACAGGTCTTGGGTCAGCCCCAGCATTTT,CASTLQVLGQPQHF
TRBJ2-5,TRBV5-4,.,.,TGTGCCAGCAGCTTGCCGGGGGTCGGGGAGACCCAGTACTTC,CASSLPGVGETQYF
TRBJ1-2,TRBV19,.,.,TGTGCCAGTAGTCGCGCAGGGGATAACTATGGCTACACCTTC,CASSRAGDNYGYTF
TRBJ1-3,TRBV7-2,.,.,TGTGCCAGCGCGTCAGATGGAAACACCATATATTTT,CASASDGNTIYF
TRBJ2-5,TRBV2,.,.,TGTGCCAGCAGTACGGGGGCGGGGGCCGGGCAAGAGACCCAGTACTTC,CASSTGAGAGQETQYF
TRBJ2-5,TRBV11-3,.,TRBD1,TGTGCCAGCAGCTTAGTAGGGACAGGGGTCGAGACCCAGTACTTC,CASSLVGTGVETQYF
TRBJ1-5,TRBV27,.,TRBD1,TGTGCCAGCAGTCCTGACAGGGGGCTCTCTCAGCCCCAGCATTTT,CASSPDRGLSQPQHF
TRBJ2-5,TRBV7-9,.,TRBD2,TGTGCCAGCAGCTTAGCTGCGTCTAGCGGGGCTGGCGAGACCCAGTACTTC,CASSLAASSGAGETQYF
TRBJ1-2,TRBV10-3,.,.,TGTGCCATCAGTGCCCCGGGTTTGGATGGCTACACCTTC,CAISAPGLDGYTF
TRBJ2-2,TRBV4-2,.,TRBD2,TGTGCCAGCAGCACCGTGGGCGGGAGAAACACCGGGGAGCTGTTTTTT,CASSTVGGRNTGELFF